The next 11 T cell receptor beta chains were all read from a single sample in a study of T cells in Graves' hyperthyroidism and ophthalmopathy. The source material, RNA transcripts, was used to amplify TCR beta CDR3 regions. A first-round RT-PCR of the TCR CDR3 used the HTBI primer set. TCRdb re-called the multiplex PCR reads through MiXCR, storing one row per CDR3 protein. This sample has roughly 640,000 distinct CDR3 sequences, with roughly 15% found just once. The sequenced sample consisted of blood. The receptors originated from a woman in her forties with Graves' ophthalmopathy.

The genes are TRBV7-2 and TRBJ1-1; 7 bases fit TRBD1. The CDR3 covers 15 residues. The germline gives CDR1 SGHTA, CDR2 FQGNSA. V was clipped by 2 bases and J by 3 bases; unmatched bases: 6. CDR3 coding DNA: TGTGCCAGCAGCTTATCAGGGGGGGCCCACACTGAAGCTTTCTTT. This codes for CASSLSGGAHTEAFF.

This clonotype has more than one count but fewer than ten. V is TRBV15 and J is TRBJ2-3, with D perhaps being TRBD1 or TRBD2 (5 bases each). Trimming stripped 0 bases from V and 2 bases from J, with 15 bases between. Germline-derived CDR1 and CDR2 are LNHNV and YYDKDF (reference sequence). This CDR3 spans 17 amino acids. The CDR3 reads CATSRDRGRQPTDTQYF. The CDR3 bases are TGTGCCACCAGCAGAGATAGGGGACGACAGCCCACAGATACGCAGTATTTT.

The chain is built from TRBV7-2 and TRBJ2-7; weak D call: TRBD2 (6 bases). The V gene's germline CDR1 is SGHTA and CDR2 FQGNSA. The CDR3 totals 15 residues. V lost 1 base, J lost 5 bases, and 15 bases lay in between. The CDR3 protein is CASSLGAGTSHEQYF. The CDR3 DNA reads as TGTGCCAGCAGCTTAGGTGCGGGAACATCCCACGAGCAGTACTTC.

The V and J genes are TRBV14 and TRBJ2-7; 10 bases are shared with TRBD1. The ends lost 0 bases at V and 0 bases at J; junction bases unmatched: 17. This CDR3 is built from 21 residues. Germline CDR1 SGHDN, CDR2 FVKESK. The CDR3 DNA sequence: TGTGCCAGCAGCCAAGATAGACTACCCCGGGACAGGGGACAAGACTCCTACGAGCAGTACTTC. Its translation: CASSQDRLPRDRGQDSYEQYF.

This clonotype was seen more than once but under ten times. V usage is TRBV11-2 and J usage is TRBJ2-2; the D call may be TRBD1 or TRBD2 (7 bases each). Trimming cost V 5 bases and J 0 bases, with 13 bases left between them. The germline V gene encodes CDR1 SGHAT and CDR2 FQNNGV. The CDR3 is 16 residues long. The CDR3 spells CASSMSGTANTGELFF. As DNA, the CDR3 is TGTGCCAGCAGCATGAGCGGGACAGCGAACACCGGGGAGCTGTTTTTT.

This clonotype was detected ten times or more. The rearrangement joins TRBV28 to TRBJ1-3; D unclear. This CDR3 has 15 amino acids. V was clipped by 5 bases and J by 3 bases, with 14 bases between them. Germline V gives CDR1 MDHEN, CDR2 SYDVKM. CDR3 sequence (DNA): TGTGCCAGCAGTGATCCCCGTTTTGATGGAAACACCATATATTTT. This translates into CASSDPRFDGNTIYF.

This clonotype was seen a handful of times. The CDR3 nucleotides are TGTGCCACCAGCACGGGAGCGGACCACCAAGAGACCCAGTACTTC. Its translation: CATSTGADHQETQYF. The genes are TRBV15 and TRBJ2-5; perhaps TRBD2 as D (6 bases). Germline V gene lookup returns CDR1 LNHNV and CDR2 YYDKDF (reference sequence). V dropped 4 bases and J dropped 0 bases, with 12 bases sitting between them. The CDR3 runs to 15 residues.

In its sample, this clonotype was seen a few times. The gene calls are TRBV20-1 and TRBJ2-3; a weak D match, TRBD2 (6 bases). V shed 0 bases and J shed 1 base, with 8 bases lying between them. The CDR3 runs 14 residues. Germline V gene sequence: CDR1 DFQATT, CDR2 SNEGSKA (reference sequence). CDR3 sequence (DNA): TGCAGTGCTAGAGATGGAGGGGGCACAGATACGCAGTATTTT. Encoded protein: CSARDGGGTDTQYF.

There are many counts of this clonotype. The rearrangement links TRBV12-3 or TRBV12-4 to TRBJ2-1; D gene uncertain. The CDR3 spans 13 residues. V lost 0 bases and J lost 9, with 9 bases in between. The CDR3 sequence: CASSLAYWGEQFF. In DNA form, the CDR3 reads TGTGCCAGCAGTTTAGCGTATTGGGGTGAGCAGTTCTTC.

There are many counts of this clonotype. The CDR3 is CAWSTERDYGYTF. CDR3 bases: TGTGCCTGGTCGACAGAGAGGGACTATGGCTACACCTTC. The V gene is TRBV30, the J gene TRBJ1-2; a weak D match, TRBD1 (5 bases). The CDR3 covers 13 residues. The V gene lost 5 bases and the J gene lost 3 bases, with 13 bases spanning the gap. Germline V gives CDR1 GTSNPN, CDR2 SVGIG (reference sequence).

This clonotype showed up many times. The chain couples TRBV30 to TRBJ1-4; D not certain. Germline CDR1 reads GTSNPN; CDR2 reads SVGIG (reference sequence). The ends were cut back, 5 bases at V and 4 bases at J, with 5 bases in the middle. The CDR3 totals 11 residues. DNA of the CDR3: TGTGCCTGGCTCAATAATGAAAAACTGTTTTTT. Protein product: CAWLNNEKLFF.